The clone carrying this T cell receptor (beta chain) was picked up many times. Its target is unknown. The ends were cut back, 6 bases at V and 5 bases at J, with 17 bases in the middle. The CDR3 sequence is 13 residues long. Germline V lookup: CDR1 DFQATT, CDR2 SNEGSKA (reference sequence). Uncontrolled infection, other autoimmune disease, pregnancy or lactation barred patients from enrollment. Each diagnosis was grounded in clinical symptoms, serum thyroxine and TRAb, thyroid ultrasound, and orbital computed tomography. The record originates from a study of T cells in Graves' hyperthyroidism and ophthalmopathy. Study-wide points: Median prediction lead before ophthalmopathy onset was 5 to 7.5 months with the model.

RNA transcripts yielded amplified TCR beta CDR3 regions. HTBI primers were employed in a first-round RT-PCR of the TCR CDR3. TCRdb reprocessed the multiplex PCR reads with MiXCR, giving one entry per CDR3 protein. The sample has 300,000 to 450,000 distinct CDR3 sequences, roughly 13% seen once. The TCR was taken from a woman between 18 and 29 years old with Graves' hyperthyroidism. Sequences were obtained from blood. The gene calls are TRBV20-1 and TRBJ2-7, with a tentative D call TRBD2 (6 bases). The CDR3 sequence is CSARPKGRNEQYF. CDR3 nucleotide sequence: TGCAGTGCCAGGCCGAAGGGGAGGAACGAGCAGTACTTC.